These T cell receptor beta chains were read from a single sample in a study of identical twins. TCRdb re-called the 5' RACE reads through MiXCR, storing one row per CDR3 protein. The data contain some 560,000 distinct CDR3 sequences, over 8.5% of them seen just once; the ten biggest clones take up 3%. These data also featured in a second study, about yellow fever vaccine responses in identical twins.

Sequencing used PBMCs. All receptors derive from a woman aged 18-29 years in good health. Both conserved end residues are part of each CDR3. A D gene is named only where the DNA matches it firmly. For some rows the clone size is stated as once, few or many, or as a class when expanded; others skip it.

j_call clone_size d_call v_call cdr3_aa cdr3_nt
TRBJ2-2 many TRBD2 TRBV5-1 CASRGLAGDTGELFF TGCGCCAGCAGGGGACTAGCGGGGGACACCGGGGAGCTGTTTTTT
TRBJ2-7 NA NA TRBV4-2 CASSRMSGSSYEQYF TGTGCCAGCAGCCGCATGAGCGGTAGCTCCTACGAGCAGTACTTC
TRBJ2-7 many TRBD2 TRBV7-2 CASSRLAESSYEQYF TGTGCCAGCAGCAGACTAGCGGAGAGCTCCTACGAGCAGTACTTC
TRBJ2-2 NA NA TRBV2 CASLTENTGELFF TGTGCCAGCCTAACAGAAAACACCGGGGAGCTGTTTTTT
TRBJ2-1 many NA TRBV10-2 CASSEMGGSYNEQFF TGCGCCAGCAGTGAGATGGGGGGCTCCTACAATGAGCAGTTCTTC
TRBJ2-3 many NA TRBV19 CASRTASTDTQYF TGTGCCAGCAGGACAGCTAGCACAGATACGCAGTATTTT
TRBJ2-1 once TRBD2 TRBV19 CASSTSRSGTYNEQFF TGTGCCAGTAGTACCTCGCGTAGCGGGACTTACAATGAGCAGTTCTTC
TRBJ2-7 few NA TRBV11-2 CASSLENAARNYEQYF TGTGCCAGCAGCTTAGAAAACGCAGCGAGAAACTACGAGCAGTACTTC
TRBJ2-3 few TRBD2 TRBV6-5 CASSYGGLAGGTDTQYF TGTGCCAGCAGTTATGGAGGACTAGCGGGGGGCACAGATACGCAGTATTTT
TRBJ2-2 NA NA TRBV7-7 CASRLIGAEDTGELFF TGTGCTAGCAGACTAATAGGGGCCGAGGACACCGGGGAGCTGTTTTTT
TRBJ2-3 few NA TRBV15 CATTGQSTDTQYF TGTGCCACCACCGGACAGAGCACAGATACGCAGTATTTT
TRBJ2-3 NA NA TRBV7-2 CASSPTVGRGADTQYF TGTGCCAGCAGCCCAACCGTAGGTCGAGGCGCAGATACGCAGTATTTT
TRBJ1-5 few NA TRBV7-2 CASSFRDHQPQHF TGTGCCAGCAGCTTTAGGGATCATCAGCCCCAGCATTTT
TRBJ2-1 NA TRBD2 TRBV28 CASSLFSSGEWYAYNEQFF TGTGCCAGCAGTTTATTTTCCAGCGGGGAATGGTATGCCTACAATGAGCAGTTCTTC
TRBJ2-2 few NA TRBV10-3 CATISFWDTGELFF TGTGCCACGATATCTTTTTGGGACACCGGGGAGCTGTTTTTT
TRBJ2-2 many NA TRBV6-2/TRBV6-3 CASSSPPPGSQGRFNPGELFF TGTGCCAGCAGTTCTCCCCCTCCGGGGAGCCAGGGTCGATTTAACCCCGGGGAGCTGTTTTTT
TRBJ2-1 few NA TRBV7-2 CASSQTTGWGQFF TGTGCCAGCAGCCAAACTACCGGGTGGGGGCAGTTCTTC
TRBJ2-3 few TRBD2 TRBV27 CASSLGVTGTSGADTQYF TGTGCCAGCAGTTTAGGGGTTACCGGGACTAGCGGGGCAGATACGCAGTATTTT
TRBJ2-5 few NA TRBV15 CATSRSIAAAGETQYF TGTGCCACCAGCAGATCGATAGCGGCCGCGGGGGAGACCCAGTACTTC
TRBJ1-5 many TRBD1 TRBV24-1 CATSEEGRGRNQPQHF TGTGCCACCAGTGAAGAGGGCAGGGGGCGAAATCAGCCCCAGCATTTT
TRBJ1-6 NA TRBD1 TRBV7-9 CASSLAGTGDSPLHF TGTGCCAGCAGCCTAGCGGGGACAGGCGATTCACCCCTCCACTTT
TRBJ1-6 NA NA TRBV7-6 CASSPGRGSPLHF TGTGCCAGCAGCCCCGGTCGGGGGTCACCCCTCCACTTT
TRBJ2-7 few NA TRBV12-3/TRBV12-4 CASSRSPRGYEQYF TGTGCCAGCAGTCGATCCCCGCGTGGCTACGAGCAGTACTTC
TRBJ2-3 NA NA TRBV7-9 CASSNMDGTYF TGTGCCAGCAGCAACATGGATGGAACCTATTTT
TRBJ2-2 NA TRBD1 TRBV4-3 CASSPGQGGFELFF TGCGCCAGCAGCCCGGGACAGGGAGGGTTTGAGCTGTTTTTT
TRBJ2-2 many NA TRBV7-9 CASSLLDTGELFF TGTGCCAGCAGCTTATTGGACACCGGGGAGCTGTTTTTT
TRBJ2-1 few NA TRBV14 CASSQAVPSAQFF TGTGCCAGCAGCCAAGCGGTCCCTAGCGCACAGTTCTTC
TRBJ2-5 few NA TRBV29-1 CSVVGRVMPQETQYF TGCAGCGTTGTCGGACGAGTGATGCCCCAAGAGACCCAGTACTTC
TRBJ2-7 many NA TRBV20-1 CSATTSVLGEQYF TGCAGTGCTACCACGTCCGTTCTCGGCGAGCAGTACTTC
TRBJ2-7 many TRBD2 TRBV5-6 CASSLALRGDEQYF TGTGCCAGCAGCTTGGCTCTTCGGGGGGACGAGCAGTACTTC
TRBJ2-5 NA NA TRBV20-1 CSAPGRRNQETQYF TGCAGTGCCCCGGGACGGAGAAACCAAGAGACCCAGTACTTC
TRBJ2-1 NA TRBD2 TRBV7-3 CASSLMAGGLYNEQFF TGTGCCAGCAGCTTAATGGCGGGGGGGCTCTACAATGAGCAGTTCTTC
TRBJ2-1 NA NA TRBV19 CASSPLLKGFSYNEQFF TGTGCCAGTAGTCCCCTCCTTAAAGGGTTCTCCTACAATGAGCAGTTCTTC
TRBJ1-4 NA NA TRBV4-2 CASSQDGSYEKLFF TGTGCCAGCAGCCAAGACGGGAGTTACGAAAAACTGTTTTTT
TRBJ2-7 NA NA TRBV6-5 CASGKGPYEQYF TGTGCCAGTGGGAAAGGACCGTACGAGCAGTACTTC
TRBJ2-1 many TRBD2 TRBV20-1 CSARDPAGGDEQFF TGCAGTGCTAGAGATCCAGCGGGGGGGGATGAGCAGTTCTTC
TRBJ2-7 many NA TRBV5-1 CASSLVPGNYEQYF TGCGCCAGCAGCTTGGTTCCAGGAAACTACGAGCAGTACTTC
TRBJ2-1 NA TRBD2 TRBV25-1 CASRRTSGVGDEQFF TGTGCCAGCAGGAGGACTAGCGGGGTCGGTGATGAGCAGTTCTTC
TRBJ2-7 many NA TRBV7-9 CASSLTGDYEQYF TGTGCCAGCAGCCTGACGGGAGACTACGAGCAGTACTTC
TRBJ1-4 NA NA TRBV3-1 CASGFSTNEKLFF TGTGCCAGCGGGTTCTCAACTAATGAAAAACTGTTTTTT
TRBJ2-3 few TRBD1 TRBV20-1 CSALTGGKGTDTQYF TGCAGTGCCTTGACAGGGGGCAAGGGCACAGATACGCAGTATTTT
TRBJ2-5 few NA TRBV11-3 CASSSMGREETQYF TGTGCCAGCAGCTCAATGGGTAGGGAGGAGACCCAGTACTTC
TRBJ2-1 few NA TRBV6-4 CASSDSSSGYNEQFF TGTGCCAGCAGTGACTCTTCCAGCGGGTACAATGAGCAGTTCTTC
TRBJ2-2 many TRBD1 TRBV7-2 CASSPGQGGTGELFF TGTGCCAGCAGCCCGGGACAGGGGGGCACCGGGGAGCTGTTTTTT
TRBJ1-4 many TRBD1 TRBV20-1 CSAREGQEQTAEKLFF TGCAGTGCTAGAGAAGGACAGGAACAGACGGCGGAAAAACTGTTTTTT
TRBJ1-1 many NA TRBV29-1 CSVVKNTEAFF TGCAGCGTTGTTAAGAACACTGAAGCTTTCTTT
TRBJ2-7 NA TRBD2 TRBV20-1 CSAKLAGGHYEQYF TGCAGTGCGAAACTAGCGGGAGGTCACTACGAGCAGTACTTC
TRBJ2-3 many TRBD2 TRBV6-2/TRBV6-3 CASSYSKWLAGGHSTDTQYF TGTGCCAGCAGTTACTCGAAATGGCTAGCGGGGGGCCATAGCACAGATACGCAGTATTTT
TRBJ2-7 NA TRBD2 TRBV6-5 CASSYLAGLAYEQYF TGTGCCAGCAGTTACTTAGCGGGGCTAGCTTACGAGCAGTACTTC
TRBJ2-5 NA NA TRBV5-1 CASSRGSGGETQYF TGCGCCAGCAGCCGAGGATCGGGCGGAGAGACCCAGTACTTC
TRBJ2-3 NA TRBD2 TRBV5-1 CASRPSGGGGDTQYF TGCGCCAGCAGACCCAGCGGGGGGGGCGGAGATACGCAGTATTTT
TRBJ2-7 many TRBD1 TRBV28 CASSSPASQGHYEQYF TGTGCCAGCAGTTCACCCGCCTCACAGGGGCACTACGAGCAGTACTTC
TRBJ2-1 NA TRBD2 TRBV28 CASTRGGGPYNEQFF TGTGCCAGCACACGGGGCGGGGGGCCCTACAATGAGCAGTTCTTC
TRBJ2-1 few TRBD2 TRBV10-3 CAISERGGVAYNEQFF TGTGCCATCAGTGAACGGGGGGGCGTAGCCTACAATGAGCAGTTCTTC
TRBJ2-1 few NA TRBV7-9 CASSSRGRDRDNEQFF TGTGCCAGCAGCTCCAGGGGGAGGGATAGGGACAATGAGCAGTTCTTC
TRBJ1-5 NA NA TRBV2 CASTLLPPNQPQHF TGTGCCAGCACTCTTTTACCGCCAAATCAGCCCCAGCATTTT
TRBJ1-3 NA NA TRBV6-1 CASRPPGSGNTIYF TGTGCCAGCAGGCCCCCGGGATCTGGAAACACCATATATTTT
TRBJ2-7 NA TRBD2 TRBV27 CASSTPSGGLYEQYF TGTGCCAGCAGTACCCCTAGCGGGGGCCTCTACGAGCAGTACTTC
TRBJ2-7 NA NA TRBV20-1 CSARAIEGLSYEQYF TGCAGTGCTAGAGCGATCGAGGGGCTCTCCTACGAGCAGTACTTC
TRBJ2-2 many NA TRBV12-3/TRBV12-4 CASSFQGNTGELFF TGTGCCAGCAGTTTTCAGGGGAACACCGGGGAGCTGTTTTTT